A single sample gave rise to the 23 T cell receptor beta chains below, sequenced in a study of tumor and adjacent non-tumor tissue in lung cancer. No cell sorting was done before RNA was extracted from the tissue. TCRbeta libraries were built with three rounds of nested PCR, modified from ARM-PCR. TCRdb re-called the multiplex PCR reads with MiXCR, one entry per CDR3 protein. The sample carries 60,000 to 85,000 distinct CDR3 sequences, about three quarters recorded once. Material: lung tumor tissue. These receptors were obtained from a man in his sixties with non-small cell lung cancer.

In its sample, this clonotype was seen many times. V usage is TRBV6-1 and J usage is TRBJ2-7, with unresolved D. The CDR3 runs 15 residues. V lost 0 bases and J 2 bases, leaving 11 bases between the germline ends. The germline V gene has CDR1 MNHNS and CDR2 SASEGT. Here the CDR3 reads CASSEAEFGAYEQYF. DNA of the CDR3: TGTGCCAGCAGTGAAGCTGAGTTTGGGGCCTACGAGCAGTACTTC.

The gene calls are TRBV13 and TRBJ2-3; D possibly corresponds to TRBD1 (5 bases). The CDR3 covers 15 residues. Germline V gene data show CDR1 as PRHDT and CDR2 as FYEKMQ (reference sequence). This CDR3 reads CVCSLARQNTDTQYF. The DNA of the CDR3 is TGTGTCTGCAGCTTAGCAAGACAGAACACAGATACGCAGTATTTT.

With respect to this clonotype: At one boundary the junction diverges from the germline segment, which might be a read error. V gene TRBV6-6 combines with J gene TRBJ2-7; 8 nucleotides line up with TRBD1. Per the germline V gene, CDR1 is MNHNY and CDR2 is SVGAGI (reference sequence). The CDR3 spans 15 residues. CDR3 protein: CASSSRGQVSYEQYF. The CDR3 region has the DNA TGTGCGAGCAGTTCACGGGGACAGGTCTCCTATGAGCAGTACTTC.

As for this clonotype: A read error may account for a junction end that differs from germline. CDR3 sequence: CSTSSILAGAIYNEQFF. CDR3 nucleotide sequence: TGCAGTACTAGTAGCATACTAGCGGGAGCTATATACAATGAGCAGTTCTTC. V gene TRBV20-1 combines with J gene TRBJ2-1; TRBD2 aligns across 11 bases. Germline V gene sequence: CDR1 DFQATT, CDR2 SNEGSKA (reference sequence). The CDR3 totals 17 residues.

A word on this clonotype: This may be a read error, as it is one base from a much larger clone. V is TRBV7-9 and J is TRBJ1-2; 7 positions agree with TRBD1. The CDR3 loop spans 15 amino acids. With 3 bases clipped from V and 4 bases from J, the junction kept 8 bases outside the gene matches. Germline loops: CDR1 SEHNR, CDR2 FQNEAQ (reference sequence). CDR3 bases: TGTGCCAGCAGCTTGGGACAGCCGGGAGGCTATGGCTACACCTTC. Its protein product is CASSLGQPGGYGYTF.

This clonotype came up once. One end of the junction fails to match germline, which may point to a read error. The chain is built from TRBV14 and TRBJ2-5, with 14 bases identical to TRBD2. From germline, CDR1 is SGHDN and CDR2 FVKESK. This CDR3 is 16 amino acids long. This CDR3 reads CASSRWTSGRRVTQYF. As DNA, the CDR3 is TGTGCTAGCAGCCGCTGGACTAGCGGGAGGCGAGTGACCCAGTACTTC.

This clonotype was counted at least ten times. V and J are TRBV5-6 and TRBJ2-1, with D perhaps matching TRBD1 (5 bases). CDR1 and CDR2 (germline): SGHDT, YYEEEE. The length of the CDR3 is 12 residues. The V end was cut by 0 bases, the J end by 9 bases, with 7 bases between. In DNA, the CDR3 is TGTGCCAGCAGCTTGGAAGGGGTTGAGCAGTTCTTC. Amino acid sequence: CASSLEGVEQFF.

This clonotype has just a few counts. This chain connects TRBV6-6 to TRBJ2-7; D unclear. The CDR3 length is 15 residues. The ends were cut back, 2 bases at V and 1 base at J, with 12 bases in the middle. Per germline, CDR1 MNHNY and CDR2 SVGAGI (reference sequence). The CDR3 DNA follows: TGTGCCAGCAGTTACCTTCAGCTTAATTCCTACGAGCAGTACTTC. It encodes CASSYLQLNSYEQYF.

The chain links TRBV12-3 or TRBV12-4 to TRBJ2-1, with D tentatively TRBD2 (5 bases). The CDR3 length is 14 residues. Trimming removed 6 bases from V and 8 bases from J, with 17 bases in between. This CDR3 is CASRSGGRAHEQFF. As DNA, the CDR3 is TGTGCCAGCAGATCTGGTGGGAGAGCCCATGAGCAGTTCTTC.

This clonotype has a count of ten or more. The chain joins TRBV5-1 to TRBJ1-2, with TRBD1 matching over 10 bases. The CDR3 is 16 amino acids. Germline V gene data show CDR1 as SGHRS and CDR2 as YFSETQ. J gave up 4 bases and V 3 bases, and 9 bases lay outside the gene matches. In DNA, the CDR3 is TGCGCCAGCAGCTCGACCCCGACAGGGGGCGGCTATGGCTACACCTTC. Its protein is CASSSTPTGGGYGYTF.

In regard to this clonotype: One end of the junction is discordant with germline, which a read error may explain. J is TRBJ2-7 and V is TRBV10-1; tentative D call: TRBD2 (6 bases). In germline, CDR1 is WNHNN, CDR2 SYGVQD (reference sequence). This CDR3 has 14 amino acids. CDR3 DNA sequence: TGCGCCAGCAGTGGACTAGTGGGACTGAGCGAGCAATACTTC. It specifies CASSGLVGLSEQYF.

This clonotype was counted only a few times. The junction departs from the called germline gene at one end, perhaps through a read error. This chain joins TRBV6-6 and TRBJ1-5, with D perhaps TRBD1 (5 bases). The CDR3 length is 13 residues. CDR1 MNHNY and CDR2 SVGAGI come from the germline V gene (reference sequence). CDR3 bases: TGTGTCACCAGACCAAACAGGAATCAGCCACAGCATTTT. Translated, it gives CVTRPNRNQPQHF.

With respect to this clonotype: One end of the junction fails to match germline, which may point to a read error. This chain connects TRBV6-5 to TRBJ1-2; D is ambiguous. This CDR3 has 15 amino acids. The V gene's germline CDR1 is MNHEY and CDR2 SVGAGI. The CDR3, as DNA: TGTGCCAGCAATTACTCGAAGGGATCAAGCTATGGATACACCTTT. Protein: CASNYSKGSSYGYTF.

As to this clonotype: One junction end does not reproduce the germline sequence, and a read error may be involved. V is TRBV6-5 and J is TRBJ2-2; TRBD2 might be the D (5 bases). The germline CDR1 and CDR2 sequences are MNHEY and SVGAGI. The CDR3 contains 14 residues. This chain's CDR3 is CASSYIPNTGEPFF. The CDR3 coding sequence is TGTGCCAGCAGTTACATACCGAACACCGGGGAGCCGTTTTTT.

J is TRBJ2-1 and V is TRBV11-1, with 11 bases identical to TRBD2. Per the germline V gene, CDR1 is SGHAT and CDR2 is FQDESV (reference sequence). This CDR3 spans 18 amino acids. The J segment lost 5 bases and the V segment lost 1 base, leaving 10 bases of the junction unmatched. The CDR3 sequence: CASSLDGLAGGQNNEQFF. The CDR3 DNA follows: TGTGCCAGCAGCTTAGACGGGCTAGCGGGAGGCCAAAACAATGAGCAGTTCTTC.

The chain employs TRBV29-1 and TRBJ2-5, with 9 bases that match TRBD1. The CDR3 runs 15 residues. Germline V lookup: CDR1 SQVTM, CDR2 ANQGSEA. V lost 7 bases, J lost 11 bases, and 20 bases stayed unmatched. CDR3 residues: CSAIGQGRVGWTQYF. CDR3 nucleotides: TGCAGCGCCATCGGACAGGGGCGCGTAGGATGGACTCAGTACTTC.

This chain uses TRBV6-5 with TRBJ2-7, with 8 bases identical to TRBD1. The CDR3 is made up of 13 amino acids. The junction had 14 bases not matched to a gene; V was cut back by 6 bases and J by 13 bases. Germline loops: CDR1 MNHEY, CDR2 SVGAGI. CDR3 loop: CASREQGVGVHYF. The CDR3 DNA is TGTGCCAGCAGAGAACAGGGGGTGGGGGTGCACTACTTC.

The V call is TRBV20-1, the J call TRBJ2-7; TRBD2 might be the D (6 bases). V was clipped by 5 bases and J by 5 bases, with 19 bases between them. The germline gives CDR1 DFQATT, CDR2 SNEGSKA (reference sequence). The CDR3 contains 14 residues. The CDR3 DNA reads TGCAGTGCTGGTAGCGGAATAATCAGCCACGAGCAGTACTTC. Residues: CSAGSGIISHEQYF.

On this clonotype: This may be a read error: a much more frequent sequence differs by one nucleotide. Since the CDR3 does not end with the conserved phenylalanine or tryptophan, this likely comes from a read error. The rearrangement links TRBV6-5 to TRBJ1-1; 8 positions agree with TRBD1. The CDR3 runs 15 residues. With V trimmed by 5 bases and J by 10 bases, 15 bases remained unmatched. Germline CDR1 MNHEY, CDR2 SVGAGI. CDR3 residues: CASSRLQGERVGAFS. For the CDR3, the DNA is TGTGCCAGCAGTCGCCTACAGGGGGAAAGGGTTGGAGCTTTCTCT.

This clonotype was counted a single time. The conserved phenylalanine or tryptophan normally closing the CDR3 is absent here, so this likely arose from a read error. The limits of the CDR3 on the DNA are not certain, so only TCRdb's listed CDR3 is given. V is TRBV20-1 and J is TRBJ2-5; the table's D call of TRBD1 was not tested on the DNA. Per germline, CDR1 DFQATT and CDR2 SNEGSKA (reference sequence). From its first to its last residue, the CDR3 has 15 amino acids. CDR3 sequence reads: CSARDRGRGSETRYI.

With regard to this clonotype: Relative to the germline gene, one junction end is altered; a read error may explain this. CDR3: CTSTYSRAGPYEQYF. CDR3 nucleotide sequence: TGTACCAGCACTTACTCGCGGGCAGGGCCCTACGAACAGTACTTC. The chain combines TRBV6-5 with TRBJ2-7; D may be TRBD1 or TRBD2 (5 bases each). In germline, CDR1 is MNHEY, CDR2 SVGAGI. The CDR3 has 15 amino acids.

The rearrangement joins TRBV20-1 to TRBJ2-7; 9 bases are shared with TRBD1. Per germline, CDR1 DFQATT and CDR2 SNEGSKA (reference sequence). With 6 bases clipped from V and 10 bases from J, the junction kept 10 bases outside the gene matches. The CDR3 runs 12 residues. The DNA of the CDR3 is TGCAGTGCCTCCACAGGGGGCGTCGACCAGTACTTC. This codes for CSASTGGVDQYF.

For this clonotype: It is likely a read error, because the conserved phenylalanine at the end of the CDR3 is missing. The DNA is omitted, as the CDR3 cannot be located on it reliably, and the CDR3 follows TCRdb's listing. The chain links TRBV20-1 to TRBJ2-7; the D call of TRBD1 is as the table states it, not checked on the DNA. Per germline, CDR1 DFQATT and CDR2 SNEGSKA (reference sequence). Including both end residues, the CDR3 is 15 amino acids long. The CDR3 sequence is CGPSIPTGGNYEQYL.